The rows below give T cell receptor beta chains drawn from one sample of a study of cytomegalovirus exposure and HLA in healthy donors. Measured with immunoSEQ multiplex PCR; TCRdb has only the in-frame clones, and not every one. Of some 130,000 clones listed, approximately 80% were seen once; the top ten hold around 1.2%. The specimen was PBMCs. These TCRs come from a girl aged 2-10 years in good health and CMV-seronegative. The CDR3 runs from the conserved cysteine through the conserved F or W. A D gene is named only where the DNA matches it firmly. Size tells how often a clone was seen (once, few, many) or the class of an expanded clone, and some rows leave it out.

size	V	D	J	DNA	CDR3
.	TRBV7-2	.	TRBJ2-2	TGTGCCAGCAGCCCAGGAGCAATAAGGGAGACTCTCACCGGGGAGCTGTTTTTT	CASSPGAIRETLTGELFF
few	TRBV7-9	.	TRBJ1-4	TGTGCCAGCAGCTTAGGTAGACAGGCAACTAATGAAAAACTGTTTTTT	CASSLGRQATNEKLFF
.	TRBV28	.	TRBJ2-6	TGTGCCAGCAGATCAAGCGGCAACTCTGGGGCCAACGTCCTGACTTTC	CASRSSGNSGANVLTF
.	TRBV6-4	.	TRBJ1-4	TGTGCCAGCATGCAAGGTCAGGAACGTAGGAATGAAAAACTGTTTTTT	CASMQGQERRNEKLFF
once	TRBV30	.	TRBJ1-5	TGTGCCTGCAGGGAGGGAAATCAGCCCCAGCATTTT	CACREGNQPQHF
.	TRBV7-2	.	TRBJ1-1	TGTGCCAGCAGCTTGGTTGCCGGGGTTGGCACTGAAGCTTTCTTT	CASSLVAGVGTEAFF
.	TRBV19	TRBD2	TRBJ2-7	TGTGCCAGTAGTGCTAGCGGGGCCTACGAGCAGTACTTC	CASSASGAYEQYF
.	TRBV19	TRBD1	TRBJ1-1	TGTGCCAGTAGTCCTGGTTACGGGACAGGGGTAGTTGAAGCTTTCTTT	CASSPGYGTGVVEAFF
.	TRBV11-2	TRBD2	TRBJ2-7	TGTGCCAGCAGCTCGGGGCTAGCGGGAGGAAAGTCCTACGAGCAGTACTTC	CASSSGLAGGKSYEQYF
.	TRBV27	.	TRBJ2-5	TGTGCCAGCAGTGTATTGGTAGGCGGTCCCCAAGAGACCCAGTACTTC	CASSVLVGGPQETQYF
.	TRBV11-2	.	TRBJ1-2	TGTGCCAGCAGCTTTGCACAGTCTGGGGGCTACACCTTC	CASSFAQSGGYTF
.	TRBV27	.	TRBJ1-4	TGTGCCAGCAGGACAGTAACTAATGAAAAACTGTTTTTT	CASRTVTNEKLFF
.	TRBV6-5	TRBD2	TRBJ2-1	TGTGCCAGCAGTGGTAGCGGGAGGAAGAGCAATGAGCAGTTCTTC	CASSGSGRKSNEQFF
.	TRBV6-5	.	TRBJ1-1	TGTGCCAGCAGGCTTCTGGGGGCCGCCACTGAAGCTTTCTTT	CASRLLGAATEAFF
.	TRBV19	TRBD1	TRBJ2-2	TGTGCCAGTAGTATTTTAGGGGGCCCCGGGGAGCTGTTTTTT	CASSILGGPGELFF
.	TRBV9	.	TRBJ1-3	TGTGCCAGCAGCAGGGGGAGCTCTGGAAACACCATATATTTT	CASSRGSSGNTIYF
.	TRBV9	.	TRBJ1-3	TGTGCCAGCAGCGTAGGAAGGTTACGGGACACCATATATTTT	CASSVGRLRDTIYF
once	TRBV7-2	TRBD1	TRBJ1-1	TGTGCCAGCAGCCGAAAGACAGGGGCGAACACTGAAGCTTTCTTT	CASSRKTGANTEAFF